Following are 30 T cell receptor beta chains from one sample sequenced in a study of graft-versus-host responses after intestinal transplantation. The antigens of these receptors remain unknown. The method was immunoSEQ multiplex PCR; TCRdb's version includes in-frame clones alone and lacks a portion of them. The sample has approximately 81,000 clones; more than 75% are singletons. Here the sequenced sample was unstimulated CD8+ T cells sorted from spleen or lymph node cells, taken before transplant. Source of these receptors: a human donor who was the organ donor for an intestinal transplant.

V is TRBV4-2 and J is TRBJ2-7; D call uncertain. With 1 base removed from V and 5 bases from J, the gap between germline ends came to 12 bases. Germline-derived CDR1 and CDR2 are LGHNA and YNFKEQ. The CDR3 spans 14 residues. The CDR3 loop is CASSQGVGYNEQYF. The CDR3 nucleotides are TGTGCCAGCAGCCAAGGTGTAGGGTATAACGAGCAGTACTTC.

The chain is built from TRBV30 and TRBJ2-7, with D tentatively TRBD1 (5 bases). V lost 1 base and J lost 3, with 13 bases in between. The length of the CDR3 is 14 residues. CDR1 and CDR2 (germline): GTSNPN, SVGIG (reference sequence). The CDR3, as DNA: TGTGCCTGGAGTGGAGGCAGGGCCTACTACGAGCAGTACTTC. It codes for CAWSGGRAYYEQYF.

V is TRBV28 and J is TRBJ1-3; possibly TRBD1 for D (5 bases). V lost 1 base and J 2 bases, leaving 12 bases between the germline ends. From germline, CDR1 is MDHEN and CDR2 SYDVKM. The CDR3 totals 16 residues. DNA for the CDR3: TGTGCCAGCAGTTTATCGCCAGGGCGACCTGGAAACACCATATATTTT. It is translated as CASSLSPGRPGNTIYF.

The chain uses TRBV5-6 and TRBJ2-7; 8 nucleotides match TRBD1. CDR3 length equals 16 residues. The V gene's germline CDR1 is SGHDT and CDR2 YYEEEE. V dropped 2 bases and J dropped 4; count of bases not matched to a gene: 11. This chain's CDR3 is CASSFRATGAGYEQYF. The CDR3 DNA follows: TGTGCCAGCAGCTTCAGAGCGACAGGGGCTGGATACGAGCAGTACTTC.

The chain combines TRBV12-5 with TRBJ2-3; no clear D gene. CDR1 is LGHNT and CDR2 is FRNRAP in the germline V gene. V was clipped by 3 bases and J by 6 bases, with 10 bases between them. The CDR3 is made up of 13 amino acids. In DNA, the CDR3 is TGTGCTAGTGGTTTTGGGGTCAGTGATACGCAGTATTTT. It specifies CASGFGVSDTQYF.

The rearrangement uses TRBV27 and TRBJ1-5; no clear D gene. CDR3 length equals 16 residues. The germline V gene encodes CDR1 MNHEY and CDR2 SMNVEV (reference sequence). The V end lost 2 bases, the J end lost 3 bases, and 14 bases lay between the germline ends. The CDR3 DNA follows: TGTGCCAGCAGTTTAAGGGCCGGAGTCTTCAATCAGCCCCAGCATTTT. The encoded protein is CASSLRAGVFNQPQHF.

V and J are TRBV28 and TRBJ1-1; 8 positions match TRBD1. Germline loops: CDR1 MDHEN, CDR2 SYDVKM. The V gene end was trimmed by 6 bases and the J gene end by 3 bases; junction bases not matched to a gene: 9. The CDR3 runs to 15 residues. CDR3: CASSPGQVLYTEAFF. In DNA form, the CDR3 reads TGTGCCAGCAGCCCGGGACAGGTCTTGTACACTGAAGCTTTCTTT.

This clone occurred a few times. This rearrangement joins TRBV4-1 to TRBJ2-5; possibly TRBD2 for D (5 bases). The ends were cut back, 0 bases at V and 5 bases at J, with 16 bases in the middle. CDR1 is MGHRA, CDR2 YSYEKL, per germline. This CDR3 spans 16 amino acids. CDR3 in DNA: TGCGCCAGCAGCCAAGATGAGGGATTTTTAGGTGAGACCCAGTACTTC. Translating it yields CASSQDEGFLGETQYF.

The CDR3 sequence is CASSQTMAGDFVVITF. DNA for the CDR3: TGCGCCAGCAGCCAAACGATGGCAGGAGACTTCGTAGTGATCACCTTC. V gene TRBV4-3 combines with J gene TRBJ1-2; D gene ambiguous. Trimming cost V 2 bases and J 13 bases, with 26 bases left between them. The CDR3 has 16 residues. Germline CDR1 reads LGHNA; CDR2 reads YSLEER.

This chain connects TRBV27 to TRBJ2-2; tentative D call: TRBD1 (6 bases). Germline V lookup: CDR1 MNHEY, CDR2 SMNVEV (reference sequence). Trimming removed 6 bases at V and 3 bases at J, with 14 bases between. This CDR3 comprises 15 residues. The CDR3 bases are TGTGCCAGCAGCTCAACAGGGATGGACACCGGGGAGCTGTTTTTT. Translating gives CASSSTGMDTGELFF.

The chain links TRBV7-9 to TRBJ1-1; possible D gene TRBD1, 5 bases. V was trimmed by 4 bases and J by 5 bases, leaving 11 bases between them. The germline V gene has CDR1 SEHNR and CDR2 FQNEAQ (reference sequence). The CDR3 sequence is 13 residues long. The CDR3 loop is CASSSPRGTEAFF. The DNA for the CDR3 is TGTGCCAGCAGCTCACCCCGGGGGACTGAAGCTTTCTTT.

The chain links TRBV11-3 to TRBJ2-7, with D perhaps matching TRBD1 (6 bases). CDR3 length: 13 amino acids. Germline V lookup: CDR1 SGHNT, CDR2 YENEEA. Trimming took off 1 base at V and 5 bases at J, with 9 bases between the two ends. CDR3 coding DNA: TGTGCCAGCAGCTTAGGCAGGGGCGACGAGCAGTACTTC. This encodes CASSLGRGDEQYF. The full variable domain, in which reference TRBV11-3 and TRBJ2-7 provide the parts outside the CDR3, is EAGVVQSPRYKIIEKKQPVAFWCNPISGHNTLYWYLQNLGQGPELLIRYENEEAVDDSQLPKDRFSAERLKGVDSTLKIQPAELGDSAVYLCASSLGRGDEQYFGPGTRLTVT.

V and J are TRBV29-1 and TRBJ1-2, with D maybe TRBD1 (5 bases). V dropped 4 bases and J dropped 1 base, with 10 bases sitting between them. The CDR3 consists of 13 residues. Germline loops: CDR1 SQVTM, CDR2 ANQGSEA. The CDR3 DNA sequence: TGCAGCGTTGCGACAGATCTTAACTATGGCTACACCTTC. Residues: CSVATDLNYGYTF.

This clone has a handful of counts. V usage is TRBV10-3 and J usage is TRBJ2-7, with D perhaps matching TRBD1 (6 bases). The germline CDR1 and CDR2 sequences are ENHRY and SYGVKD. V lost 6 bases and J 7 bases, leaving 13 bases between the germline ends. The length of the CDR3 is 12 residues. CDR3 in DNA: TGTGCCATCAGGGAGATCACAGGGGAGCAGTACTTC. Protein sequence: CAIREITGEQYF.

The chain uses TRBV28 and TRBJ1-5; 9 bases map to TRBD1. CDR3 size: 14 residues. The V segment lost 5 bases and the J segment 7 bases; nucleotides outside the gene matches: 6. Germline V gene lookup returns CDR1 MDHEN and CDR2 SYDVKM. The CDR3 loop reads CASSNTGGGQPQHF. In DNA form, the CDR3 reads TGTGCCAGCAGTAATACAGGGGGCGGGCAGCCCCAGCATTTT. The complete variable domain, with remaining parts taken from reference TRBV28 and TRBJ1-5, reads DVKVTQSSRYLVKRTGEKVFLECVQDMDHENMFWYRQDPGLGLRLIYFSYDVKMKEKGDIPEGYSVSREKKERFSLILESASTNQTSMYLCASSNTGGGQPQHFGDGTRLSIL.

The chain employs TRBV14 and TRBJ2-3; D gene ambiguous. The CDR3 totals 14 residues. Trimming shortened V by 3 bases and J by 4 bases, and 11 bases separated the two germline ends. Germline V gene sequence: CDR1 SGHDN, CDR2 FVKESK. This CDR3 is CASSQGPAADTQYF. The CDR3 nucleotides read TGTGCCAGCAGCCAGGGTCCAGCCGCAGATACGCAGTATTTT.

This rearrangement joins TRBV7-6 to TRBJ2-3, with TRBD2 matching 13 bases. In germline, CDR1 is SGHVS, CDR2 FNYEAQ. Germline trimming cut 5 bases from V and 4 bases from J; bases unmatched to any gene: 12. The CDR3 loop spans 18 amino acids. The CDR3: CASSRILAGGPRADTQYF. The DNA of the CDR3 is TGTGCCAGCAGCAGGATACTAGCGGGGGGGCCCCGGGCAGATACGCAGTATTTT.

This sequence joins TRBV28 and TRBJ2-2; tentatively, D is TRBD1 or TRBD2 (5 bases each). Germline values: CDR1 MDHEN, CDR2 SYDVKM. There are 17 residues in the CDR3. The germline V and J ends were trimmed by 5 bases and 0 bases, with 16 bases remaining between them. CDR3 sequence reads: CASSRTGTETNTGELFF. The DNA of the CDR3 is TGTGCCAGCAGTCGAACCGGGACGGAGACGAACACCGGGGAGCTGTTTTTT.

The chain is built from TRBV11-1 and TRBJ1-1; the match to TRBD1 covers 7 bases. With 7 bases clipped from V and 4 bases from J, the junction kept 21 bases outside the gene matches. This CDR3 is 18 amino acids long. Germline values: CDR1 SGHAT, CDR2 FQDESV (reference sequence). The CDR3 reads CASIRDSRTSTWGTEAFF. In DNA, the CDR3 is TGTGCCAGCATCCGGGACAGCCGAACCTCCACCTGGGGCACTGAAGCTTTCTTT.

The chain recombines TRBV1 with TRBJ2-7. TRBV1 is labeled a pseudogene. The CDR3 has 15 residues. Here the CDR3 reads CTSSPRGDGTYEQYF. CDR3 nucleotide sequence: TGCACCAGCAGCCCAAGAGGGGACGGAACCTACGAGCAGTACTTC.

V gene TRBV10-3 combines with J gene TRBJ1-1, with TRBD1 identical over 7 bases. The CDR3 covers 15 residues. V lost 6 bases to trimming and J lost 0 bases; unmatched junction nucleotides: 7. Germline V gene sequence: CDR1 ENHRY, CDR2 SYGVKD. The CDR3 nucleotides read TGTGCCATCAGGCCGACAGGGAGCATGAACACTGAAGCTTTCTTT. This translates into CAIRPTGSMNTEAFF.

The chain joins TRBV28 to TRBJ1-1, with D unresolved. The CDR3 length is 17 residues. V shed 3 bases and J shed 0 bases, with 17 bases lying between them. The germline gives CDR1 MDHEN, CDR2 SYDVKM. CDR3 sequence reads: CASSLHQLSGMNTEAFF. In DNA form, the CDR3 reads TGTGCCAGCAGTTTGCATCAATTGAGTGGAATGAACACTGAAGCTTTCTTT.

This rearrangement joins TRBV7-9 to TRBJ1-4; tentative D call: TRBD1 (5 bases). This CDR3 contains 18 residues. Trimming removed 1 base at V and 5 bases at J, with 20 bases between. Germline V gene sequence: CDR1 SEHNR, CDR2 FQNEAQ (reference sequence). The CDR3 sequence: CASSLGYSNRSANEKLFF. In nucleotides, the CDR3 is TGTGCCAGCAGCTTAGGGTATTCTAACAGGTCCGCGAATGAAAAACTGTTTTTT.

The chain is built from TRBV13 and TRBJ2-7; unclear D gene. The CDR3 spans 13 residues. The V and J ends lost 3 bases and 4 bases respectively, with 10 bases between them. The germline V gene encodes CDR1 PRHDT and CDR2 FYEKMQ (reference sequence). CDR3 nucleotide sequence: TGTGCCAGCAGCTTCAAGCTCCTGTACGAGCAGTACTTC. Translated: CASSFKLLYEQYF.

The chain is built from TRBV30 and TRBJ2-5; no reliable D call. Germline V gene sequence: CDR1 GTSNPN, CDR2 SVGIG (reference sequence). This CDR3 contains 14 residues. V was pared by 4 bases and J by 1 base, with 13 bases between. For the CDR3, the DNA is TGTGCCTGGAAGTTGAACCGTATCCAAGAGACCCAGTACTTC. Its protein is CAWKLNRIQETQYF. Full variable domain (missing parts from reference TRBV30 and TRBJ2-5): SQTIHQWPATLVQPVGSPLSLECTVEGTSNPNLYWYRQAAGRGLQLLFYSVGIGQISSEVPQNLSASRPQDRQFILSSKKLLLSDSGFYLCAWKLNRIQETQYFGPGTRLLVL.

V usage is TRBV19 and J usage is TRBJ2-5; D is uncertain. CDR3 length equals 13 residues. Germline CDR1 is LNHDA and CDR2 is SQIVND (reference sequence). Trimming took off 3 bases at V and 5 bases at J, with 10 bases between the two ends. CDR3 sequence: CASSIVPVETQYF. CDR3 DNA: TGTGCCAGTAGTATCGTCCCCGTCGAGACCCAGTACTTC.

The J gene is TRBJ1-2, the V gene TRBV6-1; D is unclear. CDR3 length: 15 amino acids. Trimming left V 7 bases short and J 1 base short, with 16 bases between. CDR1 is MNHNS, CDR2 SASEGT, per germline. CDR3 loop: CASTPYWVVNYGYTF. CDR3 coding DNA: TGTGCCAGCACCCCCTACTGGGTTGTTAACTATGGCTACACCTTC.

This clone showed up just a few times. The chain joins TRBV15 to TRBJ2-7; D perhaps matches TRBD2 (5 bases). V was shortened by 5 bases and J by 2 bases, with 10 bases between the two germline ends. From germline, CDR1 is LNHNV and CDR2 YYDKDF (reference sequence). The CDR3 has 13 residues. In DNA, the CDR3 is TGTGCCACCAGCGGGGAGACGACCTACGAGCAGTACTTC. This encodes CATSGETTYEQYF. Drawing the rest from reference TRBV15 and TRBJ2-7, the complete variable domain is DAMVIQNPRYQVTQFGKPVTLSCSQTLNHNVMYWYQQKSSQAPKLLFHYYDKDFNNEADTPDNFQSRRPNTSFCFLDIRSPGLGDTAMYLCATSGETTYEQYFGPGTRLTVT.

In this sample, this clone turned up many times. Other DNA sequences in this specimen translate into the identical CDR3. The V call is TRBV6-5, the J call TRBJ2-7; D not resolved. Per the germline V gene, CDR1 is MNHEY and CDR2 is SVGAGI. V shed 0 bases and J shed 0 bases, with 3 bases lying between them. The CDR3 contains 13 residues. CDR3 sequence: CASSYSDSYEQYF. CDR3 DNA: TGTGCCAGCAGTTACTCGGACTCCTACGAGCAGTACTTC.

V and J are TRBV10-2 and TRBJ1-5, with D maybe TRBD1 (6 bases). This CDR3 contains 15 residues. The V gene lost 6 bases and the J gene lost 11 bases, with 23 bases spanning the gap. Germline CDR1 reads WSHSY; CDR2 reads SAAADI. The DNA of the CDR3 is TGCGCCAGCAGCCCATGGACAGCCTCAGGAGGGGCCCAGCATTTT. Translated: CASSPWTASGGAQHF.